The 28 T cell receptor beta chains in this list originate from one sample, sequenced in a study of glioma-infiltrating T cells. TCR alpha and beta CDR3 regions were amplified from RNA using iRepertoire nested multiplex PCR. From the multiplex PCR reads, TCRdb called clonotypes with MiXCR, one entry per CDR3 protein. The table lists about 110,000 distinct CDR3 sequences, less than 30% of them singletons. Sequenced material: glioma tissue, nonneoplastic brain tissue, or PBMCs (not recorded which). These receptors came from a human donor with low-grade glioma or glioblastoma, undergoing nonglioma brain surgery, or in good health (not recorded which).

This clonotype showed up just a few times. The rearrangement joins TRBV11-2 to TRBJ2-5, with unresolved D. The ends were cut back, 1 base at V and 1 base at J, with 7 bases in the middle. Germline V gives CDR1 SGHAT, CDR2 FQNNGV. This CDR3 is built from 14 residues. This CDR3 reads CASSLVAFQETQYF. In DNA form, the CDR3 reads TGTGCCAGCAGCTTAGTGGCGTTCCAAGAGACCCAGTACTTC.

Points on this clonotype: At one of its ends the junction is not consistent with the germline gene, which may arise from a read error. This rearrangement joins TRBV6-1 to TRBJ2-1; TRBD2 aligns across 8 bases. There are 12 residues in the CDR3. From germline, CDR1 is MNHNS and CDR2 SASEGT. The CDR3 here is CSSAGGRNEQFF. The CDR3 DNA follows: TGTTCCAGTGCGGGGGGCCGTAATGAGCAGTTCTTC.

This clonotype was counted at least ten times. The gene calls are TRBV20-1 and TRBJ2-3; D is uncertain. Trimming left V 6 bases short and J 0 bases short, with 13 bases between. The CDR3 has 14 amino acids. Germline CDR1 DFQATT, CDR2 SNEGSKA (reference sequence). The CDR3 reads CSARIQTSTDTQYF. CDR3 nucleotide sequence: TGCAGTGCCAGAATCCAGACTAGCACAGATACGCAGTATTTT.

There are many counts of this clonotype. V and J are TRBV27 and TRBJ1-5; no reliable D call. The CDR3 loop spans 15 amino acids. V shed 8 bases and J shed 0 bases, with 14 bases lying between them. Germline values: CDR1 MNHEY, CDR2 SMNVEV (reference sequence). The CDR3: CASGPTKDSNQPQHF. CDR3 bases: TGTGCCAGCGGCCCGACAAAGGATAGCAATCAGCCCCAGCATTTT.

This clonotype came up many times. The V call is TRBV4-1, the J call TRBJ2-5, with D perhaps TRBD1 (5 bases). The germline gives CDR1 MGHRA, CDR2 YSYEKL. CDR3 length: 16 amino acids. Trimming removed 4 bases from V and 1 base from J, with 16 bases in between. The CDR3 DNA follows: TGCGCCAGCAGCCCCCCCCCCGGCAGGGCCCAAGAGACCCAGTACTTC. Translated: CASSPPPGRAQETQYF.

The V and J genes are TRBV12-5 and TRBJ2-7, with a weak D call TRBD1 (6 bases). Germline-derived CDR1 and CDR2 are LGHNT and FRNRAP. Trimming stripped 6 bases from V and 0 bases from J, with 9 bases between. The CDR3 loop spans 13 amino acids. This CDR3 is CASGTGHSYEQYF. CDR3 bases: TGTGCTAGTGGCACAGGGCACTCCTACGAGCAGTACTTC.

The rearrangement links TRBV7-9 to TRBJ2-7, with 9 bases matching TRBD2. From germline, CDR1 is SEHNR and CDR2 FQNEAQ (reference sequence). The ends lost 6 bases at V and 7 bases at J; junction bases unmatched: 13. The CDR3 has 15 amino acids. The CDR3 protein is CASSKSGGPRDEQYF. The CDR3, as DNA: TGTGCCAGCAGTAAGAGCGGGGGGCCACGAGATGAGCAGTACTTC.

In this sample, this clonotype turned up a few times. J is TRBJ2-1 and V is TRBV4-3; D gene ambiguous. The CDR3 contains 16 residues. Trimming took 0 bases from V and 2 from J, leaving 11 bases between them. CDR1 is LGHNA, CDR2 YSLEER, per germline. CDR3 bases: TGCGCCAGCAGCCAAGATCCAGGCAATCCCTACAATGAGCAGTTCTTC. Residues: CASSQDPGNPYNEQFF.

As regards this clonotype: A much larger clonotype is one base distant, so this may be a read error. The V gene is TRBV10-3, the J gene TRBJ1-5, with unresolved D. This CDR3 is 17 amino acids long. Looked up from germline, CDR1 is ENHRY and CDR2 is SYGVKD. Trimming took 3 bases from V and 6 from J, leaving 21 bases between them. For the CDR3, the DNA is TGTGCCATCAGTGAAGCGGTTACAGAGGGAAAGGGTCAGCCCCAGCATTTT. Translated: CAISEAVTEGKGQPQHF.

This clonotype was recorded a few times. CDR3 sequence: CASQTSGRFNEQFF. The CDR3 DNA is TGTGCCAGCCAGACTAGCGGGAGGTTTAATGAGCAGTTCTTC. The J gene is TRBJ2-1, the V gene TRBV19; 13 nucleotides line up with TRBD2. CDR3 length: 14 amino acids. CDR1 is LNHDA and CDR2 is SQIVND in the germline V gene (reference sequence). Germline trimming cut 9 bases from V and 7 bases from J; bases unmatched to any gene: 6.

About this clonotype: In this CDR3 the conserved last residue, phenylalanine or tryptophan, is missing, so a read error is likely. This chain connects TRBV19 to TRBJ2-3, with 7 bases that match TRBD1. Germline-derived CDR1 and CDR2 are LNHDA and SQIVND (reference sequence). The length of the CDR3 is 18 residues. The V segment lost 4 bases and the J segment 4 bases; nucleotides outside the gene matches: 17. The CDR3 nucleotides read TGTGCCAGTAGTACCCGACAGGGCCGGGACGGTCGACCAGATACGCAGTATATT. Translating it yields CASSTRQGRDGRPDTQYI.

At least ten counts were recorded for this clonotype. The chain links TRBV12-3 or TRBV12-4 to TRBJ2-5, with 7 bases lining up with TRBD2. V shed 6 bases and J 2 bases; nucleotides not matched to a gene: 6. There are 14 residues in the CDR3. CDR3 coding DNA: TGTGCCAGCAGCCTAGCGGAGAAACAAGAGACCCAGTACTTC. Protein: CASSLAEKQETQYF.

This clonotype was counted once. This rearrangement joins TRBV9 to TRBJ1-1; D not resolved. The CDR3 runs to 14 residues. The germline CDR1 and CDR2 sequences are SGDLS and YYNGEE. Trimming took 1 base from V and 4 from J, leaving 11 bases between them. The CDR3 region is CASSVWGGGTEAFF. Here the CDR3 DNA reads TGTGCCAGCAGCGTATGGGGAGGCGGCACTGAAGCTTTCTTT.

J is TRBJ2-1 and V is TRBV20-1; 16 bases line up with TRBD2. The CDR3 has 16 amino acids. Germline V gene sequence: CDR1 DFQATT, CDR2 SNEGSKA (reference sequence). V shed 5 bases and J 9 bases; nucleotides not matched to a gene: 10. The CDR3 reads CSAGKGLAGGRGEQFF. In nucleotides, the CDR3 is TGCAGTGCTGGGAAGGGACTAGCGGGAGGGCGGGGTGAGCAGTTCTTC.

This clonotype was observed many times. The CDR3 DNA is TGTGCCAGCAGTGAAGCGAACAGGGGGGACATTCAGTACTTC. Translated, it gives CASSEANRGDIQYF. The chain combines TRBV6-1 with TRBJ2-4; 8 positions match TRBD1. Germline V gene data show CDR1 as MNHNS and CDR2 as SASEGT. Trimming at V came to 0 bases and at J to 8 bases, leaving 3 bases not matched to a gene. The CDR3 totals 14 residues.

Note on this clonotype: The germline gene is not matched at one end of the junction; a read error may be the cause. The chain recombines TRBV20-1 with TRBJ1-5; 8 nucleotides align to TRBD1. The CDR3 length is 14 residues. Germline loops: CDR1 DFQATT, CDR2 SNEGSKA (reference sequence). CDR3 in amino acids: CSAIGTGTNQPQHF. The CDR3 nucleotides read TGCAGTGCTATTGGGACAGGAACTAATCAGCCCCAGCATTTC.

This clonotype has a count of ten or more. The rearrangement links TRBV27 to TRBJ1-5; D gene ambiguous. V was cut by 8 bases and J by 3 bases, with 8 bases left in between. The germline gives CDR1 MNHEY, CDR2 SMNVEV (reference sequence). This CDR3 has 12 amino acids. In nucleotides, the CDR3 is TGTGCCAGCGGGGAGTTCAATCAGCCCCAGCATTTT. Translated, it gives CASGEFNQPQHF.

This clonotype has just a few counts. The CDR3 reads CSHLTIGSPSSYNEQFF. The CDR3 DNA reads as TGCAGCCATCTTACAATCGGGAGTCCCAGCTCCTACAATGAGCAGTTCTTC. The J gene is TRBJ2-1, the V gene TRBV29-1, with a possible D match to TRBD2 (6 bases). V was shortened by 8 bases and J by 0 bases, with 23 bases between the two germline ends. CDR1 is SQVTM, CDR2 ANQGSEA, per germline. This CDR3 is built from 17 residues.

This clonotype has more than one count but fewer than ten. The chain links TRBV9 to TRBJ2-1; 7 bases align to TRBD1. Germline lookup yields CDR1 SGDLS and CDR2 YYNGEE. With 0 bases clipped from V and 2 bases from J, the junction kept 2 bases outside the gene matches. The CDR3 consists of 15 residues. The CDR3 nucleotides are TGTGCCAGCAGCGTAGGCCAGGGGGCCTACAATGAGCAGTTCTTC. This codes for CASSVGQGAYNEQFF. The variable domain in full, completed from reference TRBV9 and TRBJ2-1, reads DSGVTQTPKHLITATGQRVTLRCSPRSGDLSVYWYQQSLDQGLQFLIQYYNGEERAKGNILERFSAQQFPDLHSELNLSSLELGDSALYFCASSVGQGAYNEQFFGPGTRLTVL.

The chain carries TRBV19 and TRBJ2-7; D remains ambiguous. The CDR3 runs 13 residues. With 1 base removed from V and 4 bases from J, the gap between germline ends came to 8 bases. Per the germline V gene, CDR1 is LNHDA and CDR2 is SQIVND (reference sequence). The chain's CDR3 is CASSIAGRYEQYF. In DNA form, the CDR3 reads TGTGCCAGTAGTATAGCCGGTCGATACGAGCAGTACTTC.

This clonotype was recorded many times. The chain is built from TRBV27 and TRBJ2-2, with D unresolved. The V gene lost 5 bases and the J gene lost 0 bases, with 10 bases spanning the gap. This CDR3 is 15 amino acids long. Germline V CDR1 and CDR2: MNHEY, SMNVEV (reference sequence). CDR3 bases: TGTGCCAGCAGTGATGACATTACGAACACCGGGGAGCTGTTTTTT. It is translated as CASSDDITNTGELFF.

V gene TRBV4-1 combines with J gene TRBJ2-7; TRBD1 matches 10 bases. The CDR3 consists of 15 residues. Germline CDR1 MGHRA, CDR2 YSYEKL. V was pared by 3 bases and J by 5 bases, with 7 bases of the junction left unmatched. The CDR3 region is CASSHSRDRGHEQYF. The CDR3 nucleotides are TGCGCCAGCAGCCACTCCCGGGACAGGGGCCACGAGCAGTACTTC.

This clonotype came up many times. In DNA form, the CDR3 reads TGTGCCACCAGTCTGAGCTCGAACACTGAAGCTTTCTTT. Amino acid sequence: CATSLSSNTEAFF. J is TRBJ1-1 and V is TRBV24-1, with D hard to call. The CDR3 loop spans 13 amino acids. Germline V gene sequence: CDR1 KGHDR, CDR2 SFDVKD. The V end was cut by 6 bases, the J end by 1 base, with 8 bases between.

This clonotype was seen a few times. The chain couples TRBV19 to TRBJ2-2; unclear D gene. Trimming pared 3 bases from V and 4 bases from J, leaving 6 bases between. Germline V CDR1 and CDR2: LNHDA, SQIVND (reference sequence). There are 13 residues in the CDR3. CDR3 in amino acids: CASSIPRTGELFF. The CDR3 region has the DNA TGTGCCAGTAGTATCCCTCGCACCGGGGAGCTGTTTTTT.

This clonotype was recorded at least ten times. The gene calls are TRBV2 and TRBJ2-7, with a weak D call TRBD1 (6 bases). CDR1 is SNHLY and CDR2 is FYNNEI in the germline V gene. This CDR3 is 13 amino acids long. With 7 bases removed from V and 3 bases from J, the gap between germline ends came to 13 bases. The CDR3 DNA reads TGTGCCAGCACACGGGACACCGACTACGAGCAGTACTTC. It specifies CASTRDTDYEQYF.

This clonotype was observed many times. The chain employs TRBV28 and TRBJ1-1; D might be TRBD1 (5 bases). Germline V gene sequence: CDR1 MDHEN, CDR2 SYDVKM. This CDR3 comprises 13 residues. With 2 bases removed from V and 6 bases from J, the gap between germline ends came to 10 bases. The CDR3 loop is CASSLLQASEAFF. The CDR3, as DNA: TGTGCCAGCAGTTTACTACAGGCATCTGAAGCTTTCTTT.

The table lists this clonotype with many counts. V is TRBV12-3 or TRBV12-4 and J is TRBJ1-1; TRBD1 matches 8 bases. Trimming removed 5 bases from V and 6 bases from J; junction bases left unmatched: 11. The CDR3 runs to 15 residues. CDR3 in amino acids: CASSEGQVGHAEAFF. CDR3 bases: TGTGCCAGCAGTGAGGGACAGGTGGGGCACGCTGAAGCTTTCTTT.

The table lists this clonotype with many counts. The J gene is TRBJ2-7, the V gene TRBV28; no firm D call. V lost 3 bases and J lost 4, with 13 bases in between. This CDR3 is 14 amino acids long. Germline CDR1 and CDR2: MDHEN and SYDVKM. The CDR3 sequence is CASSFRGPIYEQYF. Here the CDR3 DNA reads TGTGCCAGCAGTTTCCGCGGACCGATATACGAGCAGTACTTC. The variable domain in full, with the rest retrieved from reference TRBV28 and TRBJ2-7, is DVKVTQSSRYLVKRTGEKVFLECVQDMDHENMFWYRQDPGLGLRLIYFSYDVKMKEKGDIPEGYSVSREKKERFSLILESASTNQTSMYLCASSFRGPIYEQYFGPGTRLTVT.